The 15 T cell receptor beta chains given below trace back to one sample, sequenced in a study of cytomegalovirus exposure and HLA in healthy donors. The assay was immunoSEQ multiplex PCR, and TCRdb's table has in-frame clones only and misses some. Of about 240,000 clones listed, 70% to 90% are singletons. Sequenced sample: PBMCs. All receptors come from a young woman in good health and CMV-seropositive.

The chain employs TRBV5-1 and TRBJ2-5, with 9 positions matching TRBD2. CDR1 and CDR2 (germline): SGHRS, YFSETQ. The CDR3 totals 16 residues. J lost 4 bases, V lost 3 bases, and 10 bases had no gene match. This CDR3 is CASSSPFAGGAETQYF. The CDR3 nucleotides read TGCGCCAGCAGCTCCCCATTCGCGGGAGGGGCAGAGACCCAGTACTTC.

The chain combines TRBV14 with TRBJ2-2; weak D call: TRBD2 (6 bases). The CDR3 loop spans 20 amino acids. The V end was cut by 2 bases, the J end by 6 bases, with 28 bases between. The germline CDR1 and CDR2 sequences are SGHDN and FVKESK. The CDR3: CASSQRGASLALVSAGELFF. The CDR3 region has the DNA TGTGCCAGCAGCCAACGAGGGGCGAGTCTAGCGCTCGTTTCGGCCGGGGAGCTGTTTTTT.

The rearrangement uses TRBV5-4 and TRBJ1-1; a possible D gene is TRBD1 (6 bases). CDR1 and CDR2 from the germline V gene are SGHNT and YYREEE (reference sequence). The CDR3 sequence is 16 residues long. The V end was cut by 4 bases, the J end by 1 base, with 17 bases between. CDR3 DNA: TGTGCCAGCAGCCCACAGACAGGATGGGGGAACACTGAAGCTTTCTTT. This translates into CASSPQTGWGNTEAFF.

This sequence joins TRBV2 and TRBJ2-7; 11 bases agree with TRBD2. Germline CDR1 SNHLY, CDR2 FYNNEI. Trimming removed 5 bases from V and 4 bases from J; junction bases left unmatched: 22. This CDR3 is built from 20 residues. The CDR3 nucleotides read TGTGCCAGCAGTCAAGTAACGGACAGGCGCATACTAGCGGGAGATTACGAGCAGTACTTC. It encodes CASSQVTDRRILAGDYEQYF.

This clone was observed a few times. The rearrangement uses TRBV5-4 and TRBJ2-2, with D perhaps matching TRBD2 (6 bases). Per germline, CDR1 SGHNT and CDR2 YYREEE (reference sequence). V was cut by 0 bases and J by 6 bases, with 12 bases left in between. The CDR3 covers 15 residues. The CDR3 sequence is CASSLETRGPGELFF. The CDR3 coding sequence is TGTGCCAGCAGCTTGGAGACTAGAGGTCCCGGGGAGCTGTTTTTT.

V and J are TRBV9 and TRBJ1-2; D remains ambiguous. Trimming took 0 bases from V and 8 from J, leaving 14 bases between them. Germline V lookup: CDR1 SGDLS, CDR2 YYNGEE. The CDR3 is made up of 14 amino acids. CDR3 region: CASSVGFGLRGYTF. CDR3 bases: TGTGCCAGCAGCGTAGGTTTCGGACTGAGAGGCTACACCTTC.

CDR3 sequence: CASSSGLYTDTQYF. Written as DNA, the CDR3 is TGTGCCAGCAGCTCGGGACTGTACACAGATACGCAGTATTTT. The rearrangement links TRBV5-6 to TRBJ2-3, with D possibly being TRBD2 (6 bases). The CDR3 is 14 amino acids. Germline loops: CDR1 SGHDT, CDR2 YYEEEE. V was clipped by 3 bases and J by 2 bases, with 10 bases between them.

The count of this clone is one. V and J are TRBV11-3 and TRBJ1-2; unclear D gene. V lost 0 bases and J 8 bases, leaving 10 bases between the germline ends. CDR3 length: 13 residues. The germline V gene has CDR1 SGHNT and CDR2 YENEEA. The CDR3 protein is CASSLDGMSGYTF. The CDR3 region has the DNA TGTGCCAGCAGCTTAGACGGGATGTCGGGCTACACCTTC. Full variable domain (missing parts from reference TRBV11-3 and TRBJ1-2): EAGVVQSPRYKIIEKKQPVAFWCNPISGHNTLYWYLQNLGQGPELLIRYENEEAVDDSQLPKDRFSAERLKGVDSTLKIQPAELGDSAVYLCASSLDGMSGYTFGSGTRLTVV.

The genes are TRBV25-1 and TRBJ2-1; 7 bases are a match to TRBD1. The CDR3 is 14 residues long. V lost 4 bases to trimming and J lost 10 bases; unmatched junction nucleotides: 10. The V gene's germline CDR1 is MGHDK and CDR2 SYGVNS. CDR3 in DNA: TGTGCCAGCAGTGCAGACAGGGTAGTGCGAGAGCAGTTCTTC. Encoded protein: CASSADRVVREQFF.

The rearrangement joins TRBV18 to TRBJ2-3; TRBD1 is a possible D gene (6 bases). V lost 3 bases to trimming and J lost 0 bases, with 10 bases between them. CDR3 size: 15 residues. Germline CDR1 and CDR2: KGHSH and LQKENI. The CDR3 coding sequence is TGTGCCAGCTCACCCCCGGACAGAAGCACAGATACGCAGTATTTT. It encodes CASSPPDRSTDTQYF.

This chain uses TRBV7-9 with TRBJ2-7, with 12 bases fitting TRBD2. The length of the CDR3 is 15 residues. The germline CDR1 and CDR2 sequences are SEHNR and FQNEAQ (reference sequence). The V and J ends lost 5 bases and 2 bases, in that order; junction bases with no gene match: 4. In DNA form, the CDR3 reads TGTGCCAGCAGCACTAGCGGGAGGCGACCCTACGAGCAGTACTTC. Translated: CASSTSGRRPYEQYF.

As to this clone: This CDR3 is also generated by other DNA sequences in the sample. This sequence joins TRBV5-1 and TRBJ2-3, with 11 bases lining up with TRBD2. CDR1 and CDR2 from the germline V gene are SGHRS and YFSETQ. The CDR3 runs to 16 residues. The V and J ends lost 0 bases and 3 bases, in that order; junction bases with no gene match: 3. The CDR3 DNA is TGCGCCAGCAGCTTGGAGTTAGCGGGAGGGACAGATACGCAGTATTTT. Residues: CASSLELAGGTDTQYF. Using reference TRBV5-1 and TRBJ2-3 for the parts outside the CDR3, the full variable domain is KAGVTQTPRYLIKTRGQQVTLSCSPISGHRSVSWYQQTPGQGLQFLFEYFSETQRNKGNFPGRFSGRQFSNSRSEMNVSTLELGDSALYLCASSLELAGGTDTQYFGPGTRLTVL.

A single count supports this clone. The chain links TRBV5-5 to TRBJ1-5; the match to TRBD1 covers 8 bases. The CDR3 spans 15 residues. The V and J ends lost 0 bases and 5 bases, in that order; junction bases with no gene match: 4. Germline values: CDR1 SGHKS, CDR2 YYEKEE (reference sequence). As DNA, the CDR3 is TGTGCCAGCAGCTTGGGCCCCAGGGGGCATCAGCCCCAGCATTTT. Its translation: CASSLGPRGHQPQHF. The full variable domain, its missing parts supplied by reference TRBV5-5 and TRBJ1-5, is DAGVTQSPTHLIKTRGQQVTLRCSPISGHKSVSWYQQVLGQGPQFIFQYYEKEERGRGNFPDRFSARQFPNYSSELNVNALLLGDSALYLCASSLGPRGHQPQHFGDGTRLSIL.

The rearrangement uses TRBV29-1 and TRBJ1-3, with 7 bases identical to TRBD1. The CDR3 is 13 residues long. Germline V CDR1 and CDR2: SQVTM, ANQGSEA. Trimming at V came to 5 bases and at J to 2 bases, leaving 3 bases not matched to a gene. The CDR3 loop is CSVNRGTGNTIYF. DNA for the CDR3: TGCAGCGTTAACAGGGGTACTGGAAACACCATATATTTT.

V and J are TRBV11-2 and TRBJ2-7, with D tentatively TRBD1 (6 bases). Germline loops: CDR1 SGHAT, CDR2 FQNNGV. CDR3 length: 14 amino acids. With 3 bases removed from V and 2 bases from J, the gap between germline ends came to 11 bases. The CDR3 protein is CASSLDGGTYEQYF. CDR3 DNA: TGTGCCAGCAGCTTGGATGGGGGCACCTACGAGCAGTACTTC. The entire variable domain, with the rest obtained from reference TRBV11-2 and TRBJ2-7, is as follows: EAGVAQSPRYKIIEKRQSVAFWCNPISGHATLYWYQQILGQGPKLLIQFQNNGVVDDSQLPKDRFSAERLKGVDSTLKIQPAKLEDSAVYLCASSLDGGTYEQYFGPGTRLTVT.